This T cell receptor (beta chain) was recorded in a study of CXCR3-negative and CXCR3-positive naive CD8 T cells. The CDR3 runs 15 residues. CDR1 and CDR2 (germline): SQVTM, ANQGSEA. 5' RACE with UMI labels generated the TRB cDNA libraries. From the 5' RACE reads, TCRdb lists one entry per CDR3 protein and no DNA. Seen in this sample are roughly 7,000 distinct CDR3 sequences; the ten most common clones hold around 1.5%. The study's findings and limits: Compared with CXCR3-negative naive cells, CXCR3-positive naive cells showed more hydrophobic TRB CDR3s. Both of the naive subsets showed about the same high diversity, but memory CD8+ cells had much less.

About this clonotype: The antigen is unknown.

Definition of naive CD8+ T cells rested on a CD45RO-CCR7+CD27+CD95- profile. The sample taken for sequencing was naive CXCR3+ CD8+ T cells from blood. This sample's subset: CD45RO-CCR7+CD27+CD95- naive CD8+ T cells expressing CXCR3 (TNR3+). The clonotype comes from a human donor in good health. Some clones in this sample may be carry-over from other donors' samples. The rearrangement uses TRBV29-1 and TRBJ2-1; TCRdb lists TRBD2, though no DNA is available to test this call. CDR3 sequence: CSVEEELAAYNEQFF.